These 23 T cell receptor beta chains came from one sample sequenced in a study of human T cells and chemical hapten exposure. Regarding time point: patch test 2, 6 weeks after DPC sensitization. Treatment given: therapeutic diphenylcyclopropenone sensitization with weekly scalp DPC. From the RACE reads, TCRdb called clonotypes with MiXCR, one entry per CDR3 protein. The table records approximately 120,000 distinct CDR3 sequences, 9.2% of them present only once. This sample comprised whole blood, obtained in connection with sensitization to the hapten diphenylcyclopropenone (DPC). The receptors derive from a woman aged 40 to 50 with alopecia areata. Some clones in this sample may be carry-over from other donors' samples.

This clonotype was detected a few times. The chain is built from TRBV2 and TRBJ1-2, with TRBD1 as a possible D gene (5 bases). Trimming shortened V by 6 bases and J by 5 bases, and 10 bases separated the two germline ends. There are 12 residues in the CDR3. Germline CDR1 reads SNHLY; CDR2 reads FYNNEI. In nucleotides, the CDR3 is TGTGCCAGCAGGGGGCGCCTTTATGGCTACACCTTC. It specifies CASRGRLYGYTF.

This clonotype was seen many times. J is TRBJ2-7 and V is TRBV7-9; 8 nucleotides match TRBD1. The CDR3 totals 14 residues. In germline, CDR1 is SEHNR, CDR2 FQNEAQ (reference sequence). Unmatched junction bases numbered 11, after V lost 11 bases and J lost 2 bases. CDR3 protein: CASQPWTGTYEQYF. The CDR3 nucleotides read TGTGCCTCCCAACCATGGACAGGGACCTACGAGCAGTACTTC.

This clonotype came up many times. Germline and junction disagree at one end, which may indicate a read error. The chain links TRBV7-7 to TRBJ2-7, with D uncertain. The CDR3 is 15 residues long. Germline assignment: CDR1 SSHAT and CDR2 FNYEAQ (reference sequence). The CDR3 DNA reads as TGTGCTAGCAGCTTAGAGACGGTCGAGCCCTACGAGCAGTACTTC. It translates to CASSLETVEPYEQYF.

This clonotype was found many times. The chain joins TRBV18 to TRBJ1-6; a possible D gene is TRBD1 (6 bases). Germline V gene data show CDR1 as KGHSH and CDR2 as LQKENI. Trimming took 5 bases from V and 7 from J, leaving 9 bases between them. The CDR3 is 13 amino acids. CDR3 loop: CASSEDRNSPLHF. Here the CDR3 DNA reads TGTGCCAGCTCAGAGGACAGAAATTCACCCCTCCACTTT.

This clonotype showed up just a few times. This sequence joins TRBV20-1 and TRBJ1-6; unclear D gene. The CDR3 loop spans 15 amino acids. V was pared by 1 base and J by 3 bases, with 10 bases between. The germline V gene encodes CDR1 DFQATT and CDR2 SNEGSKA (reference sequence). CDR3 coding DNA: TGCAGTGCTAGAGGGTCGGCAGTCTATAATTCACCCCTCCACTTT. The encoded protein is CSARGSAVYNSPLHF.

This clonotype was seen repeatedly, ten times or more. The chain recombines TRBV29-1 with TRBJ2-1; TRBD2 aligns across 10 bases. Germline V lookup: CDR1 SQVTM, CDR2 ANQGSEA. V shed 4 bases, J shed 3 bases, and the junction held 6 bases outside the gene matches. The CDR3 runs to 15 residues. The CDR3 DNA reads TGCAGCGTTGCGGCTAGCGGGGGCCTCTACAATGAGCAGTTCTTC. It codes for CSVAASGGLYNEQFF.

Many counts were recorded for this clonotype. The gene calls are TRBV7-2 and TRBJ2-3, with TRBD2 as a possible D gene (7 bases). The CDR3 runs 16 residues. Germline values: CDR1 SGHTA, CDR2 FQGNSA. V was shortened by 3 bases and J by 6 bases, with 19 bases between the two germline ends. The CDR3 DNA reads TGTGCCAGCAGCTTCAGGGGCGGGGGCCTCCGGGATACGCAGTATTTT. Amino acids: CASSFRGGGLRDTQYF.

The rearrangement uses TRBV4-1 and TRBJ1-6; TRBD1 might be the D (6 bases). There are 15 residues in the CDR3. In germline, CDR1 is MGHRA, CDR2 YSYEKL. V was shortened by 4 bases and J by 7 bases, with 14 bases between the two germline ends. The CDR3 spells CASSLPTGANSPLHF. In DNA form, the CDR3 reads TGCGCCAGCAGCCTCCCGACAGGAGCCAATTCACCCCTCCACTTT.

The chain is built from TRBV7-2 and TRBJ1-5; a weak D match, TRBD1 (5 bases). Germline values: CDR1 SGHTA, CDR2 FQGNSA. This CDR3 has 18 residues. Deletions cut 1 base from V and 2 bases from J, with 18 bases between. The CDR3 protein is CASSLEGQGPVGNQPQHF. DNA of the CDR3: TGTGCCAGCAGCTTAGAGGGGCAGGGTCCGGTGGGCAATCAGCCCCAGCATTTT.

This clonotype has ten or more counts. V and J are TRBV7-9 and TRBJ1-1, with 8 bases matching TRBD1. Germline loops: CDR1 SEHNR, CDR2 FQNEAQ (reference sequence). Trimming at V came to 3 bases and at J to 5 bases, leaving 5 bases not matched to a gene. The CDR3 consists of 14 residues. This CDR3 reads CASSFGQGWTEAFF. The CDR3, as DNA: TGTGCCAGCAGCTTCGGACAGGGTTGGACTGAAGCTTTCTTT.

CDR3: CAIRKTGVSSYEQYF. As DNA, the CDR3 is TGTGCCATCAGGAAGACAGGGGTTAGCTCCTACGAGCAGTACTTC. The chain couples TRBV10-3 to TRBJ2-7; 8 bases map to TRBD1. The CDR3 has 15 amino acids. Germline values: CDR1 ENHRY, CDR2 SYGVKD. After removal of 6 bases from V and 0 bases from J, the junction contained 7 bases not matched to a gene.

This clonotype was detected only a few times. The chain combines TRBV11-2 with TRBJ2-2; D is undetermined. Trimming shortened V by 2 bases and J by 3 bases, and 1 base separated the two germline ends. Germline loops: CDR1 SGHAT, CDR2 FQNNGV. The CDR3 is 12 amino acids. Here the CDR3 DNA reads TGTGCCAGCAGCTTATACACCGGGGAGCTGTTTTTT. Its translation is CASSLYTGELFF.

There are many counts of this clonotype. The chain uses TRBV28 and TRBJ1-1; tentatively, D is TRBD1 (5 bases). Trimming took 4 bases from V and 1 from J, leaving 10 bases between them. Germline assignment: CDR1 MDHEN and CDR2 SYDVKM. The CDR3 loop spans 14 amino acids. In DNA form, the CDR3 reads TGTGCCAGCAGTTCTGGGGCTGGGAACACTGAAGCTTTCTTT. Amino acids: CASSSGAGNTEAFF.

This clonotype was observed many times. The chain joins TRBV11-3 to TRBJ2-3; perhaps TRBD1 as D (5 bases). The germline V gene has CDR1 SGHNT and CDR2 YENEEA. The V end lost 0 bases, the J end lost 6 bases, and 7 bases lay between the germline ends. The CDR3 is 13 residues long. The CDR3 DNA reads TGTGCCAGCAGCTTAGAGGGGCCGGATACGCAGTATTTT. Protein: CASSLEGPDTQYF.

The chain links TRBV4-3 to TRBJ1-1, with D unresolved. This CDR3 is 19 amino acids long. Germline loops: CDR1 LGHNA, CDR2 YSLEER. Deletions cut 0 bases from V and 0 bases from J, with 20 bases between. The CDR3 DNA reads as TGCGCCAGCAGCCAAGATCTCTTTGGCAGCAACCTCATGAACACTGAAGCTTTCTTT. Translation: CASSQDLFGSNLMNTEAFF.

The chain carries TRBV7-8 and TRBJ2-1; perhaps TRBD2 as D (7 bases). The CDR3 extends over 16 amino acids. Per the germline V gene, CDR1 is SGHVS and CDR2 is FQNEAQ. Trimming stripped 5 bases from V and 1 base from J, with 15 bases between. Here the CDR3 DNA reads TGTGCCAGCAGCCCCCCCCGGGGGGCTTCCTACAATGAGCAGTTCTTC. Its protein product is CASSPPRGASYNEQFF.

This clonotype showed up just a few times. This chain joins TRBV15 and TRBJ2-7; perhaps TRBD2 as D (5 bases). The ends were cut back, 4 bases at V and 1 base at J, with 11 bases in the middle. The CDR3 is 14 residues long. Germline V gene sequence: CDR1 LNHNV, CDR2 YYDKDF (reference sequence). CDR3 in amino acids: CATSIVPGSYEQYF. The CDR3 DNA is TGTGCCACCAGCATCGTACCGGGGTCCTACGAGCAGTACTTC.

The chain recombines TRBV12-3 or TRBV12-4 with TRBJ1-1; D uncertain. The V end was cut by 6 bases, the J end by 1 base, with 12 bases between. This CDR3 comprises 14 residues. The CDR3 coding sequence is TGTGCCAGCAGCCCGGCCCCGGGGAACACTGAAGCTTTCTTT. It translates to CASSPAPGNTEAFF.

There are many counts of this clonotype. The V and J genes are TRBV29-1 and TRBJ2-5; D might be TRBD1 or TRBD2, each matching 6 bases. The CDR3 sequence is 14 residues long. V shed 2 bases and J shed 4 bases, with 14 bases lying between them. Germline CDR1 is SQVTM and CDR2 is ANQGSEA. The CDR3 loop is CSVEKGGPRETQYF. The DNA of the CDR3 is TGCAGCGTTGAAAAAGGGGGGCCGAGAGAGACCCAGTACTTC.

This clonotype was observed at least ten times. This chain links TRBV5-1 with TRBJ2-4; possibly TRBD1 for D (5 bases). The CDR3 length is 14 residues. Trimming removed 0 bases from V and 8 bases from J, with 12 bases in between. Germline V gene sequence: CDR1 SGHRS, CDR2 YFSETQ. DNA of the CDR3: TGCGCCAGCAGCTTGGGCCAGGGTGGTTACATTCAGTACTTC. Residues: CASSLGQGGYIQYF.

This clonotype was seen a handful of times. The chain links TRBV2 to TRBJ2-2; 7 positions match TRBD1. Trimming cost V 6 bases and J 0 bases; bases outside gene matches: 4. The CDR3 spans 15 residues. CDR1 is SNHLY and CDR2 is FYNNEI in the germline V gene. The CDR3, as DNA: TGTGCCAGCAGCTACAGGGGCCCGAACACCGGGGAGCTGTTTTTT. Translating gives CASSYRGPNTGELFF. Full variable domain (remainder filled in from reference TRBV2 and TRBJ2-2): EPEVTQTPSHQVTQMGQEVILRCVPISNHLYFYWYRQILGQKVEFLVSFYNNEISEKSEIFDDQFSVERPDGSNFTLKIRSTKLEDSAMYFCASSYRGPNTGELFFGEGSRLTVL.

The V and J genes are TRBV6-5 and TRBJ1-1; D gene ambiguous. V was pared by 4 bases and J by 4 bases, with 13 bases between. CDR3 length: 14 residues. The germline CDR1 and CDR2 sequences are MNHEY and SVGAGI. The CDR3 region is CASSSRMLFTEAFF. The CDR3 DNA reads as TGTGCCAGCAGTTCCCGGATGTTATTCACTGAAGCTTTCTTT.

This clonotype was counted at least ten times. The chain carries TRBV7-2 and TRBJ1-5; D remains unclear. CDR1 is SGHTA, CDR2 FQGNSA, per germline. Trimming took off 1 base at V and 2 bases at J, with 6 bases between the two ends. The CDR3 spans 14 residues. CDR3 sequence reads: CASSLDLGNQPQHF. The CDR3 DNA sequence: TGTGCCAGCAGCTTAGATTTGGGCAATCAGCCCCAGCATTTT.